The sequence of this T cell receptor beta chain was determined in a study of beta chain features in type 1 diabetes. In its sample, this clone was seen a few times. Its antigen is still unknown. Whole-study findings and limits: All four CD4+ subsets from Type 1 diabetes patients carried moderately but significantly shorter TCRB CDR3s. Among patients, naive, central memory and Treg TCRB repertoires appeared more similar than among healthy donors. HLA influence on TCRB rearrangement stayed unresolved here. Because the template was cDNA, high-expressing cells might be over-represented.

The whole isolated RNA underwent reverse transcription, so sequencing captured expressed TCRB transcripts. Some clones are missing from TCRdb's copy, which holds only in-frame ones; the method was immunoSEQ multiplex PCR. The sample holds about 660,000 clones, more than 12% seen once. V was clipped by 2 bases and J by 5 bases, with 15 bases between them. There are 15 residues in the CDR3. CDR1 MNHEY and CDR2 SVGAGI come from the germline V gene. The V call is TRBV6-5, the J call TRBJ2-5; D ambiguous. This TCR came from a man between 18 and 35 years old with type 1 diabetes. Sequencing was performed on naive CD4+ T cells from blood. The CDR3 spells CASSYHRTGRETQYF. As DNA, the CDR3 is TGTGCCAGCAGTTACCACCGGACCGGGCGGGAGACCCAGTACTTC.